Listed below are T cell receptor beta chains from one sample, sequenced in a study of T cells after yellow fever vaccination. TCRdb redid the calling of the 5' RACE reads with MiXCR, one entry per CDR3 protein. The table lists around 500,000 distinct CDR3 sequences, about a fifth of them singletons, with 16% in the top ten. The sample consisted of PBMCs, taken approximately 20 days after the first yellow fever vaccination. The receptors originated from a man aged 18 to 29 who received the YFV17D yellow fever vaccine. CDR3s include the opening cysteine and the closing phenylalanine or tryptophan. D genes are given only for firm matches. A row's size may be missing; if present it is once, few, many or a size class.

CDR3nt: TGCGCCAGCAGCCAAGTGGGGGGACACTATGGCTACACCTTC
CDR3aa: CASSQVGGHYGYTF
j_gene: TRBJ1-2
v_gene: TRBV4-1
len: 14
abundance: few
d_gene: NA

CDR3nt: TGCAGCGTTGGAGGGACAGTGACCTACGAGCAGTACTTC
CDR3aa: CSVGGTVTYEQYF
j_gene: TRBJ2-7
v_gene: TRBV29-1
len: 13
abundance: few
d_gene: TRBD1

CDR3nt: TGTGCCAGCAGCAAAGAGCGGGGAATTGGGAATGAAAAACTGTTTTTT
CDR3aa: CASSKERGIGNEKLFF
j_gene: TRBJ1-4
v_gene: TRBV21-1
len: 16
abundance: NA
d_gene: NA

CDR3nt: TGCGCCAGCAGCCAAGACCACAGGCACATCCAGGAAAAACTGTTTTTT
CDR3aa: CASSQDHRHIQEKLFF
j_gene: TRBJ1-4
v_gene: TRBV4-3
len: 16
abundance: NA
d_gene: NA

CDR3nt: TGTGCCAGCAGTGAAGAATTTTTCAGGAATGAGCAGTTCTTC
CDR3aa: CASSEEFFRNEQFF
j_gene: TRBJ2-1
v_gene: TRBV25-1
len: 14
abundance: NA
d_gene: NA

CDR3nt: TGTGCCAGCTCACCCTTGGGGGCGCCGGATACGCAGTATTTT
CDR3aa: CASSPLGAPDTQYF
j_gene: TRBJ2-3
v_gene: TRBV18
len: 14
abundance: NA
d_gene: NA

CDR3nt: TGCAGCGTTGAAGGGGGCGCTTCGTTCGGGGCCAACGTCCTGACTTTC
CDR3aa: CSVEGGASFGANVLTF
j_gene: TRBJ2-6
v_gene: TRBV29-1
len: 16
abundance: few
d_gene: NA

CDR3nt: TGTGCCAGCTCACCCACAGGGGCCCCCACAGATACGCAGTATTTT
CDR3aa: CASSPTGAPTDTQYF
j_gene: TRBJ2-3
v_gene: TRBV18
len: 15
abundance: NA
d_gene: TRBD1

CDR3nt: TGTGCCAGCAGCCAAGTCGTTAGGGGCTCCACTGAAGCTTTCTTT
CDR3aa: CASSQVVRGSTEAFF
j_gene: TRBJ1-1
v_gene: TRBV4-2
len: 15
abundance: few
d_gene: NA

CDR3nt: TGCGCCAGCAGCTTGACGGACAGCCTCAATCAGCCCCAGCATTTT
CDR3aa: CASSLTDSLNQPQHF
j_gene: TRBJ1-5
v_gene: TRBV5-1
len: 15
abundance: NA
d_gene: NA

CDR3nt: TGTGCCAGCAGTTCTGACAGGGGGCTAGCTAACTATGGCTACACCTTC
CDR3aa: CASSSDRGLANYGYTF
j_gene: TRBJ1-2
v_gene: TRBV6-5
len: 16
abundance: NA
d_gene: TRBD1

CDR3nt: TGTGCCATCAGTGGCTCGTATGGCTACACCTTC
CDR3aa: CAISGSYGYTF
j_gene: TRBJ1-2
v_gene: TRBV10-3
len: 11
abundance: few
d_gene: NA

CDR3nt: TGCGCCAGCAGCTCGGGGGGCGCTAGCGGGGGTCAAGAGACCCAGTACTTC
CDR3aa: CASSSGGASGGQETQYF
j_gene: TRBJ2-5
v_gene: TRBV5-1
len: 17
abundance: NA
d_gene: TRBD2

CDR3nt: TGTGCCAGCACCCCCGTGTTCGAGGGGTTCCACGAGCAGTACTTC
CDR3aa: CASTPVFEGFHEQYF
j_gene: TRBJ2-7
v_gene: TRBV7-9
len: 15
abundance: NA
d_gene: NA

CDR3nt: TGTGCCAGCAGGCCCAACTGGGCGGGCGAGACCCAGTACTTC
CDR3aa: CASRPNWAGETQYF
j_gene: TRBJ2-5
v_gene: TRBV12-3/TRBV12-4
len: 14
abundance: few
d_gene: NA

CDR3nt: TGCAGTGCTAGAGTCGCCAGGGTTAACGGCTACACCTTC
CDR3aa: CSARVARVNGYTF
j_gene: TRBJ1-2
v_gene: TRBV20-1
len: 13
abundance: NA
d_gene: NA

CDR3nt: TGTGCCAGCAGCCAAGAAAAGGTGGGACAGGGAGAGACCCAGTACTTC
CDR3aa: CASSQEKVGQGETQYF
j_gene: TRBJ2-5
v_gene: TRBV3-1
len: 16
abundance: NA
d_gene: TRBD1

CDR3nt: TGCAGTGCTAGACCCCTCGGGGTGAATAATAATTCACCCCTCCACTTT
CDR3aa: CSARPLGVNNNSPLHF
j_gene: TRBJ1-6
v_gene: TRBV20-1
len: 16
abundance: NA
d_gene: NA

CDR3nt: TGCGCCAGCAGCTTGGCCTCGACTAGTCGTTACAATGAGCAGTTCTTC
CDR3aa: CASSLASTSRYNEQFF
j_gene: TRBJ2-1
v_gene: TRBV5-1
len: 16
abundance: few
d_gene: NA

CDR3nt: TGTGCCAGCAGCTTAGTTCTGCGGAGCACCGGGGAGCTGTTTTTT
CDR3aa: CASSLVLRSTGELFF
j_gene: TRBJ2-2
v_gene: TRBV7-2
len: 15
abundance: NA
d_gene: NA

CDR3nt: TGCGCCAGCAGCCACCACGGGGGGCAAGAGACCCAGTACTTC
CDR3aa: CASSHHGGQETQYF
j_gene: TRBJ2-5
v_gene: TRBV4-3
len: 14
abundance: NA
d_gene: TRBD2

CDR3nt: TGCGCCAGCAGCAATGGACAGTCCTACGAGCAGTACTTC
CDR3aa: CASSNGQSYEQYF
j_gene: TRBJ2-7
v_gene: TRBV5-1
len: 13
abundance: few
d_gene: NA

CDR3nt: TGCAGTGCTAGAGATACCGGAAGGGCCCCCCAAAACATTCAGTACTTC
CDR3aa: CSARDTGRAPQNIQYF
j_gene: TRBJ2-4
v_gene: TRBV20-1
len: 16
abundance: few
d_gene: NA

CDR3nt: TGTGCCAGCAGCTTAGACAACTTGAACACTGAAGCTTTCTTT
CDR3aa: CASSLDNLNTEAFF
j_gene: TRBJ1-1
v_gene: TRBV7-2
len: 14
abundance: NA
d_gene: NA

CDR3nt: TGTGCCAGCAGCTTGGTACCGGTCACCGGGGAGCTGTTTTTT
CDR3aa: CASSLVPVTGELFF
j_gene: TRBJ2-2
v_gene: TRBV5-4
len: 14
abundance: NA
d_gene: NA

CDR3nt: TGTGCCAGCAGTTTAACAGGCTGGGGCCGCACAGATACGCAGTATTTT
CDR3aa: CASSLTGWGRTDTQYF
j_gene: TRBJ2-3
v_gene: TRBV28
len: 16
abundance: NA
d_gene: NA

CDR3nt: TGTGCCAGTAGTCCGAATGGACAGGGGACACAGGCTTTCTTT
CDR3aa: CASSPNGQGTQAFF
j_gene: TRBJ1-1
v_gene: TRBV19
len: 14
abundance: few
d_gene: TRBD1

CDR3nt: TGTGCCAGCAGCTTAGCGCGTAGACTGCAAAATGAGCAGTTCTTC
CDR3aa: CASSLARRLQNEQFF
j_gene: TRBJ2-1
v_gene: TRBV11-1
len: 15
abundance: NA
d_gene: NA

CDR3nt: TGTGCCAGCAGCGGGCATGGGAGCAATCAGCCCCAGCATTTT
CDR3aa: CASSGHGSNQPQHF
j_gene: TRBJ1-5
v_gene: TRBV7-9
len: 14
abundance: NA
d_gene: NA

CDR3nt: TGTGCCAGTAGTATGGGTTTAGGGCAGTTCTTC
CDR3aa: CASSMGLGQFF
j_gene: TRBJ2-1
v_gene: TRBV19
len: 11
abundance: NA
d_gene: NA

CDR3nt: TGTGCCAGCAGCTTGGCTGATGGCGGACACAATGAGCAGTTCTTC
CDR3aa: CASSLADGGHNEQFF
j_gene: TRBJ2-1
v_gene: TRBV5-6
len: 15
abundance: NA
d_gene: NA

CDR3nt: TGCGCCAGCAGCCAAGTGTCCGACACCGGGGAGCTGTTTTTT
CDR3aa: CASSQVSDTGELFF
j_gene: TRBJ2-2
v_gene: TRBV4-1
len: 14
abundance: few
d_gene: NA

CDR3nt: TGCAGCGTTGGCGGGGGGCGGGAGGAGACCCAGTACTTC
CDR3aa: CSVGGGREETQYF
j_gene: TRBJ2-5
v_gene: TRBV29-1
len: 13
abundance: few
d_gene: TRBD2

CDR3nt: TGTGCCAGCAGTTCCCCGGGACTAGCGGGGACGGGGGAGCTGTTTTTT
CDR3aa: CASSSPGLAGTGELFF
j_gene: TRBJ2-2
v_gene: TRBV12-3/TRBV12-4
len: 16
abundance: NA
d_gene: TRBD2

CDR3nt: TGTGCCAGCAGTGAAACTGGACAGGTCACTGAAGCTTTCTTT
CDR3aa: CASSETGQVTEAFF
j_gene: TRBJ1-1
v_gene: TRBV6-1
len: 14
abundance: few
d_gene: TRBD1

CDR3nt: TGCAGCACAGGGACTAGCGGGGGTAAAGATACGCAGTATTTT
CDR3aa: CSTGTSGGKDTQYF
j_gene: TRBJ2-3
v_gene: TRBV20-1
len: 14
abundance: few
d_gene: TRBD2

CDR3nt: TGCGCCAGCAGCCTGTCGGGCAGTCTTTATTCACCCCTCCACTTT
CDR3aa: CASSLSGSLYSPLHF
j_gene: TRBJ1-6
v_gene: TRBV4-3
len: 15
abundance: few
d_gene: NA

CDR3nt: TGTGCCAGCAGTAAAACCCGACAGGGGGCGAATGAAGCTTTCTTT
CDR3aa: CASSKTRQGANEAFF
j_gene: TRBJ1-1
v_gene: TRBV7-2
len: 15
abundance: NA
d_gene: TRBD1

CDR3nt: TGTGCCAGCAGCCTCAGGACGACAGGGAAACTAAATAGGGAGCCCCAGCATTTT
CDR3aa: CASSLRTTGKLNREPQHF
j_gene: TRBJ1-5
v_gene: TRBV5-6
len: 18
abundance: NA
d_gene: TRBD1

CDR3nt: TGCGCCAGCAGTGCGGCAGGGCTTTCGTACGAGCAGTACTTC
CDR3aa: CASSAAGLSYEQYF
j_gene: TRBJ2-7
v_gene: TRBV10-2
len: 14
abundance: NA
d_gene: NA

CDR3nt: TGTGCCACCAGCACGGACTGGACAGGGGGACAGCCCCAGCATTTT
CDR3aa: CATSTDWTGGQPQHF
j_gene: TRBJ1-5
v_gene: TRBV15
len: 15
abundance: few
d_gene: TRBD1

CDR3nt: TGTGCCAGCAGTTATCATCGTGAGGTCAATGAGCAGTTCTTC
CDR3aa: CASSYHREVNEQFF
j_gene: TRBJ2-1
v_gene: TRBV27
len: 14
abundance: NA
d_gene: NA

CDR3nt: TGCGCCAGCAGCATGTCTAGCGGGCAAGAGACCCAGTACTTC
CDR3aa: CASSMSSGQETQYF
j_gene: TRBJ2-5
v_gene: TRBV4-3
len: 14
abundance: few
d_gene: TRBD2

CDR3nt: TGTGCCAGCAGTTACCCGCGAGGGGGAGAGACCCAGTACTTC
CDR3aa: CASSYPRGGETQYF
j_gene: TRBJ2-5
v_gene: TRBV6-5
len: 14
abundance: NA
d_gene: NA

CDR3nt: TGCAGTGCTAGTTCTAGCGGGGGCCTTCGTATATTCAATGAGCAGTTCTTC
CDR3aa: CSASSSGGLRIFNEQFF
j_gene: TRBJ2-1
v_gene: TRBV20-1
len: 17
abundance: NA
d_gene: TRBD2

CDR3nt: TGTGCCAGCAGCCAAAGCCTTGGCGGCTACAATGAGCAGTTCTTC
CDR3aa: CASSQSLGGYNEQFF
j_gene: TRBJ2-1
v_gene: TRBV4-2
len: 15
abundance: few
d_gene: NA

CDR3nt: TGCAGTGCTAGGGACAGGGGGCTGAACACTGAAGCTTTCTTT
CDR3aa: CSARDRGLNTEAFF
j_gene: TRBJ1-1
v_gene: TRBV20-1
len: 14
abundance: few
d_gene: TRBD1

CDR3nt: TGTGCCAGCAGATCACCGGGACAGAGTTACAATGAGCAGTTCTTC
CDR3aa: CASRSPGQSYNEQFF
j_gene: TRBJ2-1
v_gene: TRBV7-2
len: 15
abundance: NA
d_gene: TRBD1

CDR3nt: TGTGCCAGTGACTCGCCACGTAGCAATCAGCCCCAGCATTTT
CDR3aa: CASDSPRSNQPQHF
j_gene: TRBJ1-5
v_gene: TRBV19
len: 14
abundance: NA
d_gene: NA

CDR3nt: TGTGCCAGCAGGTTAGTTCGGGACCCTACCTACAATGAGCAGTTCTTC
CDR3aa: CASRLVRDPTYNEQFF
j_gene: TRBJ2-1
v_gene: TRBV5-6
len: 16
abundance: once
d_gene: NA

CDR3nt: TGCAGTGCCCCGCGGGGGCTGAACACTGAAGCTTTCTTT
CDR3aa: CSAPRGLNTEAFF
j_gene: TRBJ1-1
v_gene: TRBV20-1
len: 13
abundance: NA
d_gene: NA

CDR3nt: TGCAGCGTCGGTCACCGGAACTATGGCTACACCTTC
CDR3aa: CSVGHRNYGYTF
j_gene: TRBJ1-2
v_gene: TRBV29-1
len: 12
abundance: few
d_gene: NA